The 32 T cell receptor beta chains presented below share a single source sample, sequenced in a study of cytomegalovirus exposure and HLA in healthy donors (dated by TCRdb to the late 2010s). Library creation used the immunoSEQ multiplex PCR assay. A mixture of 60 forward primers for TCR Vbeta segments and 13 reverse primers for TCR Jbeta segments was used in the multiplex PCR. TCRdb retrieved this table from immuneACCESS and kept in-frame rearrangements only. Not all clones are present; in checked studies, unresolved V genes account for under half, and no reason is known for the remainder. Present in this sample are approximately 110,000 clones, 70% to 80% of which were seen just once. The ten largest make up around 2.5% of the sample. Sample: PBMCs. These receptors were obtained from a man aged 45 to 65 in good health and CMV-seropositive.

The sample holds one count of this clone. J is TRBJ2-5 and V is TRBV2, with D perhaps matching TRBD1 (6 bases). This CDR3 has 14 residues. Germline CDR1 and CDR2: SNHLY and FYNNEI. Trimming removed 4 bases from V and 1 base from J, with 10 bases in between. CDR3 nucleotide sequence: TGTGCCAGCAGTGGAGGACAGCCCCAAGAGACCCAGTACTTC. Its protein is CASSGGQPQETQYF.

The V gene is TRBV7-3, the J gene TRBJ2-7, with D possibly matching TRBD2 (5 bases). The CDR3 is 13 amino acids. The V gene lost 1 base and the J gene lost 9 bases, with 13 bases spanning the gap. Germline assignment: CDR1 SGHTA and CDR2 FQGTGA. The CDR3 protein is CASSLNERALQYF. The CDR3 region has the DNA TGTGCCAGCAGCTTAAATGAGAGGGCTTTGCAGTACTTC.

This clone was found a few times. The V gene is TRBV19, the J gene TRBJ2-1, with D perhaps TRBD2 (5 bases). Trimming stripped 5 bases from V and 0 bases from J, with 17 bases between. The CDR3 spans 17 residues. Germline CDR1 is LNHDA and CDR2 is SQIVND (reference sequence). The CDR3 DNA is TGTGCCAGTAGTTCGAGACCCCGGGGTGTCTCCTACAATGAGCAGTTCTTC. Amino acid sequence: CASSSRPRGVSYNEQFF.

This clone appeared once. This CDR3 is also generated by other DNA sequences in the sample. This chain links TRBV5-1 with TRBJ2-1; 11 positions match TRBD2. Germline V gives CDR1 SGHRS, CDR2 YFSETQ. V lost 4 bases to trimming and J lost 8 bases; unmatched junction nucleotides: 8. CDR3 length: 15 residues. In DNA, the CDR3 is TGCGCCAGCAGCCCCACTAGCGGGAGTAGGGATGAGCAGTTCTTC. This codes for CASSPTSGSRDEQFF.

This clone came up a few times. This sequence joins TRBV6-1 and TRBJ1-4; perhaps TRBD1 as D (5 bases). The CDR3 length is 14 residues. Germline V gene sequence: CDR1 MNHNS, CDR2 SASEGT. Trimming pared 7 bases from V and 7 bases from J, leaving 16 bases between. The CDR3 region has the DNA TGTGCCAGCACCCCATGGGGGGTAAGTGAAAAACTGTTTTTT. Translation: CASTPWGVSEKLFF.

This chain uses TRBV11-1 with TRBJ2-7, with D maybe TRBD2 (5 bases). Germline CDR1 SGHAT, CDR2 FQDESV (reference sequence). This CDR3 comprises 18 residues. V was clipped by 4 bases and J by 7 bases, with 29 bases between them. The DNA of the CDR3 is TGTGCCAGCAGCTCCCGTGTTCAGGCCGACTACGCCCCCAAAGAGCAGTACTTC. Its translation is CASSSRVQADYAPKEQYF. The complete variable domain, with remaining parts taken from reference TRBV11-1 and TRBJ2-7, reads EAEVAQSPRYKITEKSQAVAFWCDPISGHATLYWYRQILGQGPELLVQFQDESVVDDSQLPKDRFSAERLKGVDSTLKIQPAELGDSAMYLCASSSRVQADYAPKEQYFGPGTRLTVT.

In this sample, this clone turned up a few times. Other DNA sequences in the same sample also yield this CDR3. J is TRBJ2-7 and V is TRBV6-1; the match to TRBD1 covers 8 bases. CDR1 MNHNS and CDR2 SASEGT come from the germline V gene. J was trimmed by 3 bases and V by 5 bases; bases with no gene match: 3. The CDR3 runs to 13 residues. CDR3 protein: CASSRQGFYEQYF. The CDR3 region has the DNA TGTGCCAGCAGTCGACAGGGGTTCTACGAGCAGTACTTC.

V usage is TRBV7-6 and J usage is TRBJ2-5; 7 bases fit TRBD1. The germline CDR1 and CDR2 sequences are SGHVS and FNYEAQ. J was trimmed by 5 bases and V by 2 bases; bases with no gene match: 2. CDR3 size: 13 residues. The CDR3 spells CASSLMDRETQYF. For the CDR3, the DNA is TGTGCCAGCAGCTTAATGGACAGGGAGACCCAGTACTTC.

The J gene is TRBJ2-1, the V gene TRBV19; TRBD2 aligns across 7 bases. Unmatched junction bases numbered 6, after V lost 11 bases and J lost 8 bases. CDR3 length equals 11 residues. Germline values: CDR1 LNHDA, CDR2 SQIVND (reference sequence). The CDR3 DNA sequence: TGTGCCTGCGCGGGAGTGGATGAGCAGTTCTTC. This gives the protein CACAGVDEQFF.

The CDR3 protein is CASGRGQGDGGYTF. The CDR3 DNA is TGTGCCAGCGGGAGGGGACAGGGGGATGGCGGCTACACCTTC. The chain uses TRBV5-5 and TRBJ1-2; TRBD1 matches 11 bases. The germline V gene encodes CDR1 SGHKS and CDR2 YYEKEE (reference sequence). J was trimmed by 8 bases and V by 7 bases; bases with no gene match: 10. The CDR3 is 14 amino acids.

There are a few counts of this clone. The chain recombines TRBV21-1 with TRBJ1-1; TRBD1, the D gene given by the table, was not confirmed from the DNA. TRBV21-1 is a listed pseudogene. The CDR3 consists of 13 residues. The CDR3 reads CASSKSENTEAFF. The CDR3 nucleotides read TGTGCCAGCAGCAAATCAGAGAACACTGAAGCTTTCTTT.

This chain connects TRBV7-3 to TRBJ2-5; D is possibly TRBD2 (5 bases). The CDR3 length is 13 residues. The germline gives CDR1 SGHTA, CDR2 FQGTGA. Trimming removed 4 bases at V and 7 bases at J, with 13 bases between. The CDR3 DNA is TGTGCCAGCAGCTCTGTTCCACTAGGGACCCAGTACTTC. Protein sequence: CASSSVPLGTQYF.

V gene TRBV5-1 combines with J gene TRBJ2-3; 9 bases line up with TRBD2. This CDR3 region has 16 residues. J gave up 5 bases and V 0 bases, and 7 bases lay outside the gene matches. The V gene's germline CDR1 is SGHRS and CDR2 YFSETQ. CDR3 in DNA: TGCGCCAGCAGCTTGGTGGTAGCGGGAGATAAAGATACGCAGTATTTT. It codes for CASSLVVAGDKDTQYF.

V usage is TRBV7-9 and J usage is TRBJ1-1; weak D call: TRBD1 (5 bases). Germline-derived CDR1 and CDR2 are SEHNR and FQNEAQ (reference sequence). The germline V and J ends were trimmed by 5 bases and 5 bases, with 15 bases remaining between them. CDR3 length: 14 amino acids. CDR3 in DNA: TGTGCCAGCAGCCCAACGGGGGGGAGGACTGAAGCTTTCTTT. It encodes CASSPTGGRTEAFF.

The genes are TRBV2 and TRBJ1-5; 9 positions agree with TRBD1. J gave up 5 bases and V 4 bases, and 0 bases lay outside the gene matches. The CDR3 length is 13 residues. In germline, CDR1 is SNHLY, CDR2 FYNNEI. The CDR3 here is CASSGTGDQPQHF. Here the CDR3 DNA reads TGTGCCAGCAGTGGGACAGGGGATCAGCCCCAGCATTTT.

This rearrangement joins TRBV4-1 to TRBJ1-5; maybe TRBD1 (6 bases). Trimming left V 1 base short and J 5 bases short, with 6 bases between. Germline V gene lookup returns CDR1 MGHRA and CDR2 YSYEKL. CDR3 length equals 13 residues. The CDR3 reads CASSQGGHQPQHF. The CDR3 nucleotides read TGCGCCAGCAGCCAAGGGGGGCATCAGCCCCAGCATTTT.

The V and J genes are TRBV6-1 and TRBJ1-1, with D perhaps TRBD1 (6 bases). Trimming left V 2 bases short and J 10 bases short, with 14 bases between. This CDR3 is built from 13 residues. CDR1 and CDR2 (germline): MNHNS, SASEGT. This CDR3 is CASSEPIGGVAFF. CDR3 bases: TGTGCCAGCAGTGAACCGATAGGGGGAGTAGCTTTCTTT.

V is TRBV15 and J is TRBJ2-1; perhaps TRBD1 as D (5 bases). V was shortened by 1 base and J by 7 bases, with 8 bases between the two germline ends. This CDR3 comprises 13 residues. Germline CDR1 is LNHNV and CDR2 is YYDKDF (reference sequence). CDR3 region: CATSRGQLNEQFF. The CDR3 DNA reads TGTGCCACCAGCAGAGGACAGCTGAATGAGCAGTTCTTC. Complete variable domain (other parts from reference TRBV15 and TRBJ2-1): DAMVIQNPRYQVTQFGKPVTLSCSQTLNHNVMYWYQQKSSQAPKLLFHYYDKDFNNEADTPDNFQSRRPNTSFCFLDIRSPGLGDTAMYLCATSRGQLNEQFFGPGTRLTVL.

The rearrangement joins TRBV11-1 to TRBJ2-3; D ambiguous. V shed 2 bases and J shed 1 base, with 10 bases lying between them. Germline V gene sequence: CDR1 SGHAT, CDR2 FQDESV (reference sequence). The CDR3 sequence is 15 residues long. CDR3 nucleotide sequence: TGTGCCAGCAGCTTACAGCGTCGGGGCACAGATACGCAGTATTTT. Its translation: CASSLQRRGTDTQYF.

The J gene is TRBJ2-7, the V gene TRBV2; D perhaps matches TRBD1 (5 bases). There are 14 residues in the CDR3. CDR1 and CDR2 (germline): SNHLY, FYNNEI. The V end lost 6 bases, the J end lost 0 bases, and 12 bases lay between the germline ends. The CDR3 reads CASRVTESSYEQYF. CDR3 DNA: TGTGCCAGCAGGGTGACAGAGTCCTCCTACGAGCAGTACTTC. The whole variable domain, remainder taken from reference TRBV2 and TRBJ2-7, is EPEVTQTPSHQVTQMGQEVILRCVPISNHLYFYWYRQILGQKVEFLVSFYNNEISEKSEIFDDQFSVERPDGSNFTLKIRSTKLEDSAMYFCASRVTESSYEQYFGPGTRLTVT.

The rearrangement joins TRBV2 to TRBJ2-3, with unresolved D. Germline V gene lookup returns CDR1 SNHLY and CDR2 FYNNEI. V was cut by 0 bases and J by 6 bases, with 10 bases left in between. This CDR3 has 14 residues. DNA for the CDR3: TGTGCCAGCAGTGAAGCGGGCCCCCTGGATACGCAGTATTTT. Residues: CASSEAGPLDTQYF.

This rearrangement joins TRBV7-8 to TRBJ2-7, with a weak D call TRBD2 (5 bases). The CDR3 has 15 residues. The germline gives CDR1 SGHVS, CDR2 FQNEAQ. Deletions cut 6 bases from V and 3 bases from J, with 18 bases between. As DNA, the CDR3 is TGTGCCAGCAGATCCTACCCGGGAAATATCTACGAGCAGTACTTC. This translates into CASRSYPGNIYEQYF. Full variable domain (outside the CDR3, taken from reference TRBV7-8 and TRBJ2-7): GAGVSQSPRYKVAKRGQDVALRCDPISGHVSLFWYQQALGQGPEFLTYFQNEAQLDKSGLPSDRFFAERPEGSVSTLKIQRTQQEDSAVYLCASRSYPGNIYEQYFGPGTRLTVT.

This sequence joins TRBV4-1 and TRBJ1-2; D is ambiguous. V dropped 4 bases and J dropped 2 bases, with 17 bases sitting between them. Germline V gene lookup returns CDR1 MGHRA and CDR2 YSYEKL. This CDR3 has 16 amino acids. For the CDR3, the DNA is TGCGCCAGCAGCCGGCCCACAGTTACCTCCAACTATGGCTACACCTTC. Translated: CASSRPTVTSNYGYTF.

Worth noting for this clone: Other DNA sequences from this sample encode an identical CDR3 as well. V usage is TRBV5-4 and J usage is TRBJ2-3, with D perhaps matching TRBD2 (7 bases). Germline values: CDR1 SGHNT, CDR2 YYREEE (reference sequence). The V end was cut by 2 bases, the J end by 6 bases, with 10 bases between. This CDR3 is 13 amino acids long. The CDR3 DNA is TGTGCCAGCAGCTTAAGGGGGGGGGATACGCAGTATTTT. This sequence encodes CASSLRGGDTQYF. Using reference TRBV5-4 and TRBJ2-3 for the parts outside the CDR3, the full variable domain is ETGVTQSPTHLIKTRGQQVTLRCSSQSGHNTVSWYQQALGQGPQFIFQYYREEENGRGNFPPRFSGLQFPNYSSELNVNALELDDSALYLCASSLRGGDTQYFGPGTRLTVL.

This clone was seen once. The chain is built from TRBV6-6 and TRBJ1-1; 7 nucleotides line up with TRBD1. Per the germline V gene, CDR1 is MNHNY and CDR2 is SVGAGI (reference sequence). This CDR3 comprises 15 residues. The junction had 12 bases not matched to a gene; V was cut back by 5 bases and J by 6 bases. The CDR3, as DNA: TGTGCCAGCAGTACCCGACAGGGTTTACGTTCTGAAGCTTTCTTT. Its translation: CASSTRQGLRSEAFF.

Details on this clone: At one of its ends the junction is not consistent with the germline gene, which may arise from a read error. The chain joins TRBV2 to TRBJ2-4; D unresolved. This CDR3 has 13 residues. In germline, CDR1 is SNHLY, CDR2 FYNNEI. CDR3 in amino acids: CASSEGRPKVPDF. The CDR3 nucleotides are TGTGCCAGCAGTGAAGGCAGGCCCAAGGTGCCGGACTTC.

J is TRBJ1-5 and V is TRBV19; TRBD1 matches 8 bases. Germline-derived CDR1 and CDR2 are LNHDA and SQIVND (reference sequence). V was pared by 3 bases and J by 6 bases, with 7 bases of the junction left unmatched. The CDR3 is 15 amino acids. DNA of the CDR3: TGTGCCAGTAGTATCCCTGGACAGGGAGGTCAGCCCCAGCATTTT. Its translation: CASSIPGQGGQPQHF.

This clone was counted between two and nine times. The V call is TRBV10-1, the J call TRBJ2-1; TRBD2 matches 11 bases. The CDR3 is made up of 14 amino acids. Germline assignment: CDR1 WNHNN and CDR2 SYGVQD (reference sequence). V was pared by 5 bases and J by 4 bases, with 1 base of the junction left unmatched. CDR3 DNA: TGCGCCAGCAGTAGGACTAGCGGGTACAATGAGCAGTTCTTC. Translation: CASSRTSGYNEQFF.

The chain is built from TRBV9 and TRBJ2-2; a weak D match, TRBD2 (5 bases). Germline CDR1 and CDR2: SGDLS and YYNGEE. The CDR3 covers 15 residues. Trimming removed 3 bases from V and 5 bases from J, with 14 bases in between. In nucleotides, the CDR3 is TGTGCCAGCAGCGACGGGATCCGTAGTACCGGGGAGCTGTTTTTT. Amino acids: CASSDGIRSTGELFF. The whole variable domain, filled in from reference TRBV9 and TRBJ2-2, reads DSGVTQTPKHLITATGQRVTLRCSPRSGDLSVYWYQQSLDQGLQFLIQYYNGEERAKGNILERFSAQQFPDLHSELNLSSLELGDSALYFCASSDGIRSTGELFFGEGSRLTVL.

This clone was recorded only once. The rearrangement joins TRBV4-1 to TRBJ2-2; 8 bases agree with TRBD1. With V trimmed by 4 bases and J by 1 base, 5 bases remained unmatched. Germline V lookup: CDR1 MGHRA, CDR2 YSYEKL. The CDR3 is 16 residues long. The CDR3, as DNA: TGCGCCAGCAGCCCAGAAGGACAGGGGAACACCGGGGAGCTGTTTTTT. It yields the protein CASSPEGQGNTGELFF.

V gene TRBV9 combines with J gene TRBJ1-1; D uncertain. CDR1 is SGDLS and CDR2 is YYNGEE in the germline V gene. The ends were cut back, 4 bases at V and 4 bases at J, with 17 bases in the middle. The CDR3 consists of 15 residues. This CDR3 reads CASSFGQAGLTEAFF. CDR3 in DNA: TGTGCCAGCAGCTTTGGGCAGGCCGGTCTCACTGAAGCTTTCTTT.

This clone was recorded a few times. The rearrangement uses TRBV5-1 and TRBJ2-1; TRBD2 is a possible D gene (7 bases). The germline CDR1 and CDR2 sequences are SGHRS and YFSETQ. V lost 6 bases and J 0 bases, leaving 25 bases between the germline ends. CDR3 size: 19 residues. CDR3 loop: CASKGEGVAGSSSYNEQFF. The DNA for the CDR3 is TGCGCCAGCAAAGGAGAGGGGGTAGCGGGTTCAAGCTCCTACAATGAGCAGTTCTTC.